Shown below are 24 T cell receptor beta chains from a single sample sequenced in a study of shared clonotypes between healthy human individuals. The repertoire was sequenced with immunoSEQ multiplex PCR; TCRdb's copy has only in-frame clones and lacks some. The sample contains some 380,000 clones, about 96% of which appear only once. The sample consisted of memory CD8+ T cells sorted from blood. Sample subset: CD45RO+ cells pooled with CCR7-negative TemRA cells. The receptors originated from a man aged 25 to 40 in good health.

The V gene is TRBV4-2, the J gene TRBJ1-4; maybe TRBD1 (5 bases). The CDR3 covers 15 residues. V dropped 0 bases and J dropped 0 bases, with 5 bases sitting between them. The germline gives CDR1 LGHNA, CDR2 YNFKEQ. CDR3 sequence reads: CASSQEGATNEKLFF. As DNA, the CDR3 is TGTGCCAGCAGCCAAGAGGGGGCAACTAATGAAAAACTGTTTTTT.

V is TRBV7-9 and J is TRBJ1-1, with 10 bases identical to TRBD1. Germline V gene data show CDR1 as SEHNR and CDR2 as FQNEAQ (reference sequence). The CDR3 runs to 15 residues. With V trimmed by 0 bases and J by 3 bases, 1 base remained unmatched. This chain's CDR3 is CASSLAGQGYTEAFF. The CDR3, as DNA: TGTGCCAGCAGCTTAGCGGGACAGGGGTACACTGAAGCTTTCTTT.

The chain links TRBV7-9 to TRBJ2-1, with D unclear. V lost 4 bases and J 6 bases, leaving 7 bases between the germline ends. Germline V CDR1 and CDR2: SEHNR, FQNEAQ (reference sequence). The CDR3 covers 12 residues. CDR3 sequence (DNA): TGTGCCAGCAGCTCGAGAACCAATGAGCAGTTCTTC. Its translation: CASSSRTNEQFF.

This clone appeared a single time. This chain connects TRBV4-1 to TRBJ2-3, with 13 bases fitting TRBD2. Germline V gene lookup returns CDR1 MGHRA and CDR2 YSYEKL. Trimming cost V 2 bases and J 6 bases; bases outside gene matches: 8. The CDR3 is 17 amino acids. The CDR3: CASSQNPGTSGMDTQYF. Written as DNA, the CDR3 is TGCGCCAGCAGCCAAAATCCAGGGACTAGCGGGATGGATACGCAGTATTTT.

This clone was detected once. The chain couples TRBV18 to TRBJ2-7; D is undetermined. V lost 3 bases and J 2 bases, leaving 11 bases between the germline ends. Germline lookup yields CDR1 KGHSH and CDR2 LQKENI. The CDR3 is made up of 14 amino acids. The DNA for the CDR3 is TGTGCCAGCTCACCTCTCGACTTTCCCTACGAGCAGTACTTC. Amino acids: CASSPLDFPYEQYF.

The rearrangement joins TRBV4-1 to TRBJ2-5, with 7 bases that match TRBD1. The CDR3 totals 14 residues. Losses at the gene ends were 4 bases for V and 2 bases for J; bases not matched to a gene: 4. Germline loops: CDR1 MGHRA, CDR2 YSYEKL. As DNA, the CDR3 is TGCGCCAGCAGCCTGACAGGGCCGCAAGAGACCCAGTACTTC. Translation: CASSLTGPQETQYF.

The chain is built from TRBV5-1 and TRBJ1-2; no clear D. Trimming pared 2 bases from V and 2 bases from J, leaving 13 bases between. Germline V CDR1 and CDR2: SGHRS, YFSETQ. The CDR3 consists of 15 residues. This CDR3 is CASSLSTLGNYGYTF. The CDR3 nucleotides read TGCGCCAGCAGCTTATCGACCCTAGGGAACTATGGCTACACCTTC. The full variable domain, rest sourced from reference TRBV5-1 and TRBJ1-2, is KAGVTQTPRYLIKTRGQQVTLSCSPISGHRSVSWYQQTPGQGLQFLFEYFSETQRNKGNFPGRFSGRQFSNSRSEMNVSTLELGDSALYLCASSLSTLGNYGYTFGSGTRLTVV.

This chain uses TRBV5-6 with TRBJ2-7; D remains unclear. This CDR3 comprises 11 residues. With 3 bases removed from V and 7 bases from J, the gap between germline ends came to 8 bases. Germline CDR1 is SGHDT and CDR2 is YYEEEE. CDR3: CASSSWEEQYF. CDR3 bases: TGTGCCAGCAGCTCGTGGGAAGAGCAGTACTTC.

This chain uses TRBV7-3 with TRBJ2-1, with no clear D. The V gene lost 5 bases and the J gene lost 7 bases, with 12 bases spanning the gap. The length of the CDR3 is 13 residues. Germline V gene sequence: CDR1 SGHTA, CDR2 FQGTGA. CDR3 DNA: TGTGCCAGCAGCCTTAACCGGGCGAATGAGCAGTTCTTC. This sequence encodes CASSLNRANEQFF.

The chain couples TRBV7-8 to TRBJ2-2; TRBD2 matches 11 bases. The CDR3 consists of 16 residues. From germline, CDR1 is SGHVS and CDR2 FQNEAQ. Trimming cost V 6 bases and J 3 bases; bases outside gene matches: 6. The CDR3, as DNA: TGTGCCAGCAGAATCCTAGCGGGAGGCGACACCGGGGAGCTGTTTTTT. Protein: CASRILAGGDTGELFF.

The chain couples TRBV6-6 to TRBJ1-2, with TRBD1 matching over 8 bases. V lost 2 bases to trimming and J lost 7 bases; unmatched junction nucleotides: 3. CDR1 and CDR2 (germline): MNHNY, SVGAGI (reference sequence). The CDR3 is made up of 13 amino acids. The CDR3, as DNA: TGTGCCAGCAGTTACCCAGGGGGCTTTGGCTACACCTTC. Protein product: CASSYPGGFGYTF.

J is TRBJ2-5 and V is TRBV27; 10 bases map to TRBD1. V shed 4 bases and J 6 bases; nucleotides not matched to a gene: 5. CDR1 and CDR2 from the germline V gene are MNHEY and SMNVEV (reference sequence). The CDR3 length is 14 residues. The CDR3, as DNA: TGTGCCAGCAGTTCGCGGACAGGGGGACAGACCCAGTACTTC. Amino acid sequence: CASSSRTGGQTQYF.

V usage is TRBV12-5 and J usage is TRBJ2-2, with D maybe TRBD2 (5 bases). The V gene lost 3 bases and the J gene lost 9 bases, with 8 bases spanning the gap. This CDR3 region has 12 residues. CDR1 LGHNT and CDR2 FRNRAP come from the germline V gene. The CDR3 region is CASGFDGRELFF. The CDR3 coding sequence is TGTGCTAGTGGTTTCGACGGGAGGGAGCTGTTTTTT.

In DNA, the CDR3 is TGTGCCAGCAGCTTAAGGTCGGGACTTAGCACAGATACGCAGTATTTT. Translated: CASSLRSGLSTDTQYF. The chain links TRBV7-9 to TRBJ2-3; TRBD2 is a possible D gene (6 bases). Germline V CDR1 and CDR2: SEHNR, FQNEAQ (reference sequence). V was shortened by 2 bases and J by 0 bases, with 12 bases between the two germline ends. This CDR3 is 16 amino acids long.

The chain joins TRBV2 to TRBJ1-1, with TRBD1 matching over 9 bases. CDR3 size: 15 residues. CDR1 and CDR2 from the germline V gene are SNHLY and FYNNEI. Losses at the gene ends were 4 bases for V and 5 bases for J; bases not matched to a gene: 8. CDR3 nucleotides: TGTGCCAGCAGTGTTGGGGGGACAGGGAGAACTGAAGCTTTCTTT. As protein: CASSVGGTGRTEAFF.

The chain employs TRBV6-6 and TRBJ2-7; 12 positions agree with TRBD2. Germline assignment: CDR1 MNHNY and CDR2 SVGAGI (reference sequence). V dropped 5 bases and J dropped 3; count of bases not matched to a gene: 2. The CDR3 covers 14 residues. In DNA form, the CDR3 reads TGTGCCAGCAGTCAGACTAGCGGGAGCTACGAGCAGTACTTC. It specifies CASSQTSGSYEQYF.

The chain is built from TRBV15 and TRBJ1-4; 9 bases agree with TRBD1. Germline V gives CDR1 LNHNV, CDR2 YYDKDF (reference sequence). The CDR3 loop spans 16 amino acids. With 0 bases clipped from V and 7 bases from J, the junction kept 6 bases outside the gene matches. The CDR3 here is CATSRDLGQGSEKLFF. In nucleotides, the CDR3 is TGTGCCACCAGCAGAGATTTAGGACAGGGGAGTGAAAAACTGTTTTTT.

This clone was recorded a few times. This CDR3 is also generated by other DNA sequences in the sample. The V and J genes are TRBV4-1 and TRBJ2-2, with no clear D. Deletions cut 3 bases from V and 2 bases from J, with 1 base between. Looked up from germline, CDR1 is MGHRA and CDR2 is YSYEKL. This CDR3 has 12 residues. As DNA, the CDR3 is TGCGCCAGCAGCCACAACACCGGGGAGCTGTTTTTT. Encoded protein: CASSHNTGELFF.

The chain recombines TRBV6-1 with TRBJ1-5, with D hard to call. CDR1 MNHNS and CDR2 SASEGT come from the germline V gene. The CDR3 extends over 14 amino acids. Trimming removed 6 bases at V and 2 bases at J, with 11 bases between. As DNA, the CDR3 is TGTGCCAGCAGCTTAAGTGGAGGCAATCAGCCCCAGCATTTT. Residues: CASSLSGGNQPQHF.

This chain joins TRBV13 and TRBJ2-1; weak D call: TRBD2 (6 bases). V lost 2 bases and J 0 bases, leaving 8 bases between the germline ends. The CDR3 totals 15 residues. The germline V gene encodes CDR1 PRHDT and CDR2 FYEKMQ (reference sequence). The CDR3 region has the DNA TGTGCCAGCAGCTTAAGCGGGTTCTCCTACAATGAGCAGTTCTTC. As protein: CASSLSGFSYNEQFF.

V usage is TRBV7-3 and J usage is TRBJ2-6, with D hard to call. V lost 7 bases and J lost 8, with 15 bases in between. The V gene's germline CDR1 is SGHTA and CDR2 FQGTGA. This CDR3 comprises 14 residues. This chain's CDR3 is CASTPPPAPNVLTF. The CDR3 coding sequence is TGTGCCAGCACTCCCCCCCCGGCCCCCAACGTCCTGACTTTC.

The chain carries TRBV6-6 and TRBJ2-7, with D tentatively TRBD1 (5 bases). Germline V gene data show CDR1 as MNHNY and CDR2 as SVGAGI (reference sequence). Trimming took 6 bases from V and 4 from J, leaving 13 bases between them. CDR3 size: 13 residues. The CDR3 DNA follows: TGTGCCAGCAGCCTCAGGGCCAAATACGAGCAGTACTTC. It specifies CASSLRAKYEQYF.

This clone was recorded once. V usage is TRBV29-1 and J usage is TRBJ2-3; TRBD2 aligns across 8 bases. This CDR3 comprises 13 residues. The trim removed 7 bases at V and 3 bases at J, leaving 6 bases unmatched. The germline V gene has CDR1 SQVTM and CDR2 ANQGSEA. CDR3 sequence (DNA): TGCAGCGCCAAGGGCGGGAGGACAGATACGCAGTATTTT. Protein product: CSAKGGRTDTQYF.

The chain recombines TRBV11-2 with TRBJ1-1; 9 nucleotides agree with TRBD1. The germline gives CDR1 SGHAT, CDR2 FQNNGV. The CDR3 has 17 amino acids. J gave up 6 bases and V 5 bases, and 16 bases lay outside the gene matches. CDR3 nucleotides: TGTGCCAGCAGCCCAACACGGTGGGGGGACAGGGTGTCTGAAGCTTTCTTT. This sequence encodes CASSPTRWGDRVSEAFF.